The rows below give T cell receptor beta chains drawn from one sample of a study of blood T cell repertoires in COVID-19. Measured with immunoSEQ multiplex PCR; TCRdb has only the in-frame clones, and not every one. The sample has approximately 210,000 clones, 65% to 90% seen once. Material: peripheral blood. The receptors shown here come from a human donor in a cohort sampled during active COVID-19. Both conserved end residues are part of each CDR3. The D gene is left open where the match is weak. Clone size is shown for a subset of rows, as once, few, many or a class of expanded clone.

d_gene | j_gene | v_gene | abundance | CDR3aa | CDR3nt
TRBD1 | TRBJ1-4 | TRBV6-2/TRBV6-3 | . | CASSYSPDRATGTNEKLFF | TGTGCCAGCAGTTACTCGCCGGACAGGGCTACGGGTACTAATGAAAAACTGTTTTTT
TRBD1 | TRBJ1-4 | TRBV6-5 | . | CASSYSRGQRNEKLFF | TGTGCCAGCAGTTACTCTCGGGGACAGAGGAATGAAAAACTGTTTTTT
TRBD1 | TRBJ2-5 | TRBV28 | . | CASSLWKAGGETQYF | TGTGCCAGCAGTTTATGGAAGGCAGGGGGAGAGACCCAGTACTTC
. | TRBJ2-7 | TRBV2 | . | CASRVGRGIEQYF | TGTGCCAGCAGGGTGGGGAGGGGGATCGAGCAGTACTTC
. | TRBJ2-7 | TRBV18 | . | CASSRYRDEQYF | TGTGCCAGCTCGCGATACAGGGACGAGCAGTACTTC
. | TRBJ2-7 | TRBV7-2 | . | CASSLPAPILLYF | TGTGCCAGCAGCTTACCAGCGCCTATACTACTGTACTTC
. | TRBJ2-7 | TRBV18 | . | CASSPIGGYEQYF | TGTGCCAGCTCACCCATAGGGGGTTACGAGCAGTACTTC
TRBD1 | TRBJ2-7 | TRBV9 | . | CASSPRTGITYEQYF | TGTGCCAGCAGCCCCCGGACAGGGATTACCTACGAGCAGTACTTC
. | TRBJ1-1 | TRBV20-1 | . | CSARDRTEAFF | TGCAGTGCTAGAGATCGTACTGAAGCTTTCTTT
TRBD1 | TRBJ1-5 | TRBV15 | . | CATSRARTGGGNQPQHF | TGTGCCACCAGCAGAGCCCGGACAGGGGGCGGCAATCAGCCCCAGCATTTT
. | TRBJ1-4 | TRBV6-5 | . | CASREGWGDREKLFF | TGTGCCAGCAGGGAGGGGTGGGGGGATAGGGAAAAACTGTTTTTT
TRBD2 | TRBJ2-3 | TRBV27 | . | CASSFPGLAGEKGTDTQYF | TGTGCCAGCAGTTTTCCGGGACTAGCGGGAGAGAAAGGCACAGATACGCAGTATTTT
. | TRBJ1-4 | TRBV19 | . | CASSILAGGYNEKLFF | TGTGCCAGTAGTATTTTGGCGGGAGGCTATAATGAAAAACTGTTTTTT
. | TRBJ1-4 | TRBV5-1 | . | CASSAGQSSATNEKLFF | TGCGCCAGCAGCGCCGGACAGAGTTCGGCAACTAATGAAAAACTGTTTTTT
TRBD1 | TRBJ1-1 | TRBV2 | . | CASSETGGVTEAFF | TGTGCCAGCAGTGAAACAGGGGGCGTCACTGAAGCTTTCTTT
TRBD1 | TRBJ1-2 | TRBV28 | . | CASSLGGQFGGGYGYTF | TGTGCCAGCAGTTTAGGGGGACAGTTTGGTGGGGGCTATGGCTACACCTTC
TRBD2 | TRBJ2-7 | TRBV5-6 | . | CASTQRGASYEQYF | TGTGCCAGCACTCAGCGGGGGGCCTCCTACGAGCAGTACTTC
TRBD2 | TRBJ2-1 | TRBV9 | . | CASSVGASGIGGEQFF | TGTGCCAGCAGCGTAGGCGCTAGCGGGATCGGCGGTGAGCAGTTCTTC
TRBD1 | TRBJ1-5 | TRBV27 | . | CASRLSGGWGQPQHF | TGTGCCAGCCGACTTTCAGGGGGCTGGGGTCAGCCCCAGCATTTT
TRBD1 | TRBJ1-1 | TRBV16 | . | CASRHGQGGTEAFF | TGTGCCAGCAGGCACGGACAGGGAGGGACTGAAGCTTTCTTT
. | TRBJ2-7 | TRBV24-1 | . | CATRGKGNEQYF | TGTGCCACCAGGGGAAAGGGGAACGAGCAGTACTTC
. | TRBJ2-1 | TRBV25-1 | . | CASRLQGVSYNEQFF | TGTGCCAGCAGGTTACAGGGAGTATCGTACAATGAGCAGTTCTTC
. | TRBJ1-1 | TRBV27 | . | CASSLSWGGGTEAFF | TGTGCCAGCAGTTTATCGTGGGGAGGGGGAACTGAAGCTTTCTTT
TRBD2 | TRBJ2-3 | TRBV6-1 | . | CASSEDFRDYLTDTQYF | TGTGCCAGCAGTGAAGACTTCAGGGACTACCTCACAGATACGCAGTATTTT
TRBD2 | TRBJ2-1 | TRBV28 | . | CATLGTTSYNEQFF | TGTGCCACCTTAGGGACTACATCCTACAATGAGCAGTTCTTC
TRBD2 | TRBJ2-1 | TRBV9 | . | CASSVAGSGRLTYNEQFF | TGTGCCAGCAGCGTAGCTGGTAGCGGGAGGCTCACCTACAATGAGCAGTTCTTC
. | TRBJ2-7 | TRBV14 | many | CASSQGRGMGHEQYF | TGTGCCAGCAGCCAAGGCAGGGGTATGGGCCACGAGCAGTACTTC
TRBD1 | TRBJ1-5 | TRBV29-1 | . | CSVEGITGTGPRGGNQPQHF | TGCAGCGTTGAAGGTATCACCGGGACAGGGCCCCGTGGGGGCAATCAGCCCCAGCATTTT
TRBD2 | TRBJ2-7 | TRBV6-5 | once | CASTAGGGSYEQYF | TGTGCCAGCACCGCGGGAGGGGGGTCCTACGAGCAGTACTTC
. | TRBJ1-2 | TRBV12-3/TRBV12-4 | . | CASSFNRGPNTF | TGTGCCAGCAGTTTCAACAGAGGGCCTAACACCTTC
TRBD1 | TRBJ2-1 | TRBV28 | once | CASSLQGERRNEQFF | TGTGCCAGCAGCCTACAGGGGGAGCGGCGCAATGAGCAGTTCTTC
. | TRBJ1-2 | TRBV6-5 | few | CASRRTEGGYTF | TGTGCCAGCAGAAGGACAGAGGGGGGCTACACCTTC
. | TRBJ2-5 | TRBV6-2/TRBV6-3 | few | CASSHGVETQYF | TGTGCCAGCAGTCACGGGGTAGAGACCCAGTACTTC
TRBD2 | TRBJ2-7 | TRBV18 | . | CASSPGLAGAEQYF | TGTGCCAGCTCTCCCGGACTAGCGGGTGCCGAGCAGTACTTC
. | TRBJ1-5 | TRBV30 | once | CAWSGTAGQPQHF | TGTGCCTGGAGTGGTACCGCGGGTCAGCCCCAGCATTTT
. | TRBJ2-2 | TRBV18 | . | CASSPPDFVAGELFF | TGTGCCAGCTCACCACCGGACTTTGTAGCCGGGGAGCTGTTTTTT
. | TRBJ1-2 | TRBV5-1 | . | CASSLGSEGDGYTF | TGCGCCAGCAGCTTGGGGTCAGAGGGCGATGGCTACACCTTC
TRBD2 | TRBJ2-7 | TRBV15 | . | CATSRTSGTYEQYF | TGTGCCACCAGCAGGACTAGCGGGACCTACGAGCAGTACTTC
TRBD2 | TRBJ2-7 | TRBV28 | . | CASSFPLGLAGVYEQYF | TGTGCCAGCAGTTTCCCACTTGGACTAGCGGGAGTCTACGAGCAGTACTTC
. | TRBJ2-3 | TRBV6-5 | once | CASSYSSGGDTQYF | TGTGCCAGCAGTTACTCGAGCGGCGGAGATACGCAGTATTTT
TRBD2 | TRBJ2-5 | TRBV7-9 | . | CASSLGIAGGSETQYF | TGTGCCAGCAGCTTAGGAATAGCGGGAGGATCCGAGACCCAGTACTTC
TRBD1 | TRBJ1-1 | TRBV28 | few | CASSLGTGGRDTEAFF | TGTGCCAGCAGTTTAGGGACAGGGGGGAGGGACACTGAAGCTTTCTTT
TRBD2 | TRBJ2-3 | TRBV7-8 | . | CASSFPSGRARTDTQYF | TGTGCCAGCAGCTTTCCTAGCGGGAGGGCCCGGACAGATACGCAGTATTTT
TRBD1 | TRBJ1-2 | TRBV20-1 | few | CSAPGGYGYTF | TGCAGTGCCCCAGGGGGCTATGGCTACACCTTC
TRBD1 | TRBJ1-2 | TRBV9 | once | CASSVGLTGAEGYTF | TGTGCCAGCAGCGTGGGTCTTACAGGGGCCGAAGGCTACACCTTC
. | TRBJ1-2 | TRBV7-2 | few | CASSPRGGLKSAF | TGTGCCAGCAGCCCAAGGGGCGGCCTCAAGTCGGCCTTC
TRBD1 | TRBJ1-5 | TRBV2 | once | CASRHRDSILAPQHF | TGTGCCAGCAGACACCGGGACAGCATTCTAGCGCCCCAGCATTTT
. | TRBJ2-2 | TRBV19 | . | CASTMGRGYTGELFF | TGTGCCAGTACCATGGGCCGGGGGTACACCGGGGAGCTGTTTTTT
TRBD1 | TRBJ2-7 | TRBV5-1 | few | CASSSGGREQYF | TGCGCCAGCAGCTCAGGGGGCCGCGAGCAGTACTTC
TRBD2 | TRBJ2-7 | TRBV9 | once | CAPSAAGGLAGFYEQYF | TGCGCCCCCAGCGCCGCGGGGGGGCTAGCGGGGTTCTACGAGCAGTACTTC